This T cell receptor beta chain was profiled in a study of cytomegalovirus exposure and HLA in healthy donors. Study-level information: Most donors, more than 80% of around 400 genotyped, fell in the Caucasian-associated ancestry cluster.

Study-wide results and limits: Later genetic work tied a missense DCLRE1C variant to beta-chain V and J trimming.

Trimming cost V 2 bases and J 3 bases; bases outside gene matches: 7. The CDR3 runs to 15 residues. Per germline, CDR1 SNHLY and CDR2 FYNNEI. As for this clone: Antigen: not known.

The PCR employed 60 Vbeta primers together with 13 Jbeta primers. Clones were sequenced by immunoSEQ multiplex PCR, and TCRdb holds only the in-frame ones, with some missing. The sample contains 70,000 to 95,000 clones, approximately 80% of which appear only once. This sequence joins TRBV2 and TRBJ2-7, with 7 bases lining up with TRBD1. The receptor's source is a man between 18 and 29 years old in good health and CMV-seronegative. Sample: PBMCs. CDR3 in DNA: TGTGCCAGCAGTGAACTCCTCCAGGGGGTCTACGAGCAGTACTTC. Encoded protein: CASSELLQGVYEQYF.